This entry is about one T cell receptor beta chain. In the original processing: Reference gene primer amplification gave nucleated cell count estimates. The protocol was immunoSEQ multiplex PCR, while the TCRdb copy is restricted to in-frame clones and leaves out a portion. V, J and clone size derive from that table, while D and trimming were established from the DNA sequence. Seen here are a few hundred thousand clones, 92% observed once, and the top ten hold 18%. The data originate from a study of blood T cell repertoires in COVID-19. Overall study context: PBMCs, B-cell-depleted T cells, or T cells provided the cDNA or gDNA that made up the material.

With 3 bases removed from V and 0 bases from J, the gap between germline ends came to 16 bases. CDR1 and CDR2 from the germline V gene are SGHDT and YYEEEE. This CDR3 region has 17 residues. Participants' reported clinical history set cohort assignment. The chain employs TRBV5-6 and TRBJ2-4; tentatively, D is TRBD1 (6 bases). Sequenced input: PBMCs or T cells enriched from blood (not recorded which). This TCR was recovered from a woman in her thirties who had recovered from COVID-19. CDR3 residues: CASSSLSTGLAKNIQYF. DNA for the CDR3: TGTGCCAGCAGCTCCCTCTCGACAGGACTAGCCAAAAACATTCAGTACTTC.